This T cell receptor beta chain emerged from a study of HIV-infected patients and healthy controls. Reverse transcription used 450 to 650 ng RNA and constant-region primers for alpha and beta. Separate chain-specific third strand synthesis with multiplexing indices produced the alpha and beta libraries. Each molecule carried a 12-nucleotide identifier made of two joined random hexamers added before amplification. TCRdb reprocessed the 5' RACE reads with MiXCR, giving one entry per CDR3 protein. The data contain roughly 15,000 distinct CDR3 sequences, roughly a tenth of them singletons. No cell fractionation was done, so the repertoire covers all unsorted peripheral blood T cells. This clonotype is medium-sized by share. Its antigen is unidentified. Study conclusions and caveats: MAIT alpha-chain CDR3s were frequent in healthy controls, depleted in HIV+.

From germline, CDR1 is SGHTA and CDR2 FQGNSA. This CDR3 comprises 16 residues. Trimming cost V 5 bases and J 0 bases; bases outside gene matches: 6. This receptor was obtained from an adult in good health. The V call is TRBV7-2, the J call TRBJ2-1; 8 nucleotides agree with TRBD2. The sequenced sample consisted of blood. The CDR3, as DNA: TGTGCCAGCAGCCTTCGGGGGGGCGGCTCCTACAATGAGCAGTTCTTC. It is translated as CASSLRGGGSYNEQFF.